Below, 11 T cell receptor beta chains from the same sample are listed, as sequenced in a study of T cell clones after liver transplantation. Assay used: immunoSEQ multiplex PCR; TCRdb lists only in-frame clones, some missing. The profile shows around 110,000 clones, less than 95% of them singletons. The material was CD4+ T cells from blood, obtained 12 months after liver transplant. The source of these receptors is a human patient who received a liver transplant. Among the T cells, some may be from the graft donor.

V usage is TRBV5-1 and J usage is TRBJ2-1; 8 nucleotides match TRBD2. V gave up 2 bases and J gave up 0 bases; unmatched junction bases: 7. The CDR3 sequence is 17 residues long. Germline assignment: CDR1 SGHRS and CDR2 YFSETQ. The CDR3, as DNA: TGCGCCAGCAGCTTCGATCCAGCGGGAGCCTCCTACAATGAGCAGTTCTTC. It yields the protein CASSFDPAGASYNEQFF.

The chain uses TRBV20-1 and TRBJ1-2; D not certain. V gave up 6 bases and J gave up 6 bases, with 11 bases separating them. This CDR3 region has 11 residues. Germline V gene lookup returns CDR1 DFQATT and CDR2 SNEGSKA (reference sequence). CDR3 sequence: CSATLLDGYTF. In nucleotides, the CDR3 is TGCAGTGCCACCCTCCTGGATGGCTACACCTTC.

The gene calls are TRBV29-1 and TRBJ2-5, with a tentative D call TRBD1 (5 bases). The CDR3 covers 13 residues. V dropped 3 bases and J dropped 1 base, with 9 bases sitting between them. Germline CDR1 reads SQVTM; CDR2 reads ANQGSEA. The CDR3 reads CSVDRGLQETQYF. In DNA, the CDR3 is TGCAGCGTTGATAGGGGCCTCCAAGAGACCCAGTACTTC.

The genes are TRBV15 and TRBJ2-1, with D unclear. From germline, CDR1 is LNHNV and CDR2 YYDKDF (reference sequence). The CDR3 loop spans 12 amino acids. Trimming removed 5 bases at V and 6 bases at J, with 8 bases between. CDR3 in amino acids: CATSPDVNEQFF. In nucleotides, the CDR3 is TGTGCCACCAGCCCGGACGTCAATGAGCAGTTCTTC.

CDR3 sequence: CASSDNSPGNTIYF. DNA of the CDR3: TGTGCCAGCAGTGATAATTCTCCTGGAAACACCATATATTTT. The V call is TRBV6-1, the J call TRBJ1-3; D ambiguous. The ends were cut back, 3 bases at V and 2 bases at J, with 8 bases in the middle. CDR1 is MNHNS and CDR2 is SASEGT in the germline V gene. CDR3 length: 14 amino acids.

This clone appeared a few times. The V call is TRBV7-6, the J call TRBJ2-3; 9 bases agree with TRBD2. The V gene's germline CDR1 is SGHVS and CDR2 FNYEAQ. CDR3 length equals 15 residues. The V and J ends lost 1 base and 4 bases, in that order; junction bases with no gene match: 3. In DNA form, the CDR3 reads TGTGCCAGCAGCTTAGGACTAGCGGACGCAGATACGCAGTATTTT. This gives the protein CASSLGLADADTQYF.

Worth noting for this clone: Its ends do not fully match the called genes, so a read error is possible. The chain has TRBV27 and TRBJ2-7; tentative D call: TRBD2 (5 bases). The CDR3 sequence is 16 residues long. Looked up from germline, CDR1 is MNHEY and CDR2 is SMNVEV (reference sequence). DNA of the CDR3: TGTGCCAACAGTTCGCCGGAACAAGGCCGAGGGAACGAGCAGTACTTC. Residues: CANSSPEQGRGNEQYF.

The rearrangement joins TRBV10-1 to TRBJ1-6; possible D gene TRBD1, 5 bases. Trimming removed 3 bases at V and 10 bases at J, with 13 bases between. Germline V gene lookup returns CDR1 WNHNN and CDR2 SYGVQD (reference sequence). The CDR3 sequence is 14 residues long. The CDR3 loop is CASSETGGNSPLHF. DNA of the CDR3: TGCGCCAGCAGTGAAACAGGTGGAAACTCACCCCTCCACTTT.

The rearrangement links TRBV29-1 to TRBJ2-7, with 9 bases matching TRBD2. Germline CDR1 reads SQVTM; CDR2 reads ANQGSEA. V shed 4 bases and J 6 bases; nucleotides not matched to a gene: 7. The CDR3 is 13 amino acids. The CDR3 loop reads CSVGGSGSREQYF. For the CDR3, the DNA is TGCAGCGTTGGGGGTAGCGGGAGTCGCGAGCAGTACTTC.

The chain uses TRBV5-1 and TRBJ2-1; 8 nucleotides match TRBD1. Germline trimming cut 4 bases from V and 8 bases from J; bases unmatched to any gene: 2. CDR1 SGHRS and CDR2 YFSETQ come from the germline V gene. The CDR3 has 12 amino acids. In nucleotides, the CDR3 is TGCGCCAGCAGCCAACAGGGGGATGAGCAGTTCTTC. It specifies CASSQQGDEQFF.

The chain joins TRBV4-1 to TRBJ2-5; the match to TRBD2 covers 11 bases. The CDR3 totals 15 residues. Germline V lookup: CDR1 MGHRA, CDR2 YSYEKL. The J segment lost 5 bases and the V segment lost 4 bases, leaving 6 bases of the junction unmatched. CDR3 DNA sequence: TGCGCCAGCAGCCCTCCGGGACTAGCGGACGAGACCCAGTACTTC. This codes for CASSPPGLADETQYF.